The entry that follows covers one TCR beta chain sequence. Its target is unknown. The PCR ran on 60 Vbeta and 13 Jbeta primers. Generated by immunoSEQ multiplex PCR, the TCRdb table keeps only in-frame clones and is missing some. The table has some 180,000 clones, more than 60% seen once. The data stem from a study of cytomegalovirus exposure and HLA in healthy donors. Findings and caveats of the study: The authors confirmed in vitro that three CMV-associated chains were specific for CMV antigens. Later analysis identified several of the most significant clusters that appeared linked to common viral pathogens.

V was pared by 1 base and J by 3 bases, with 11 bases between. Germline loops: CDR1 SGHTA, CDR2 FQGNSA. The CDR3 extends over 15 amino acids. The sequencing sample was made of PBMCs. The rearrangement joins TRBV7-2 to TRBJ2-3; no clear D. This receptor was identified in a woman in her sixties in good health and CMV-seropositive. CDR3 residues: CASSLVATGTDTQYF. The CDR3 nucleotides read TGTGCCAGCAGCTTAGTTGCCACCGGGACAGATACGCAGTATTTT.